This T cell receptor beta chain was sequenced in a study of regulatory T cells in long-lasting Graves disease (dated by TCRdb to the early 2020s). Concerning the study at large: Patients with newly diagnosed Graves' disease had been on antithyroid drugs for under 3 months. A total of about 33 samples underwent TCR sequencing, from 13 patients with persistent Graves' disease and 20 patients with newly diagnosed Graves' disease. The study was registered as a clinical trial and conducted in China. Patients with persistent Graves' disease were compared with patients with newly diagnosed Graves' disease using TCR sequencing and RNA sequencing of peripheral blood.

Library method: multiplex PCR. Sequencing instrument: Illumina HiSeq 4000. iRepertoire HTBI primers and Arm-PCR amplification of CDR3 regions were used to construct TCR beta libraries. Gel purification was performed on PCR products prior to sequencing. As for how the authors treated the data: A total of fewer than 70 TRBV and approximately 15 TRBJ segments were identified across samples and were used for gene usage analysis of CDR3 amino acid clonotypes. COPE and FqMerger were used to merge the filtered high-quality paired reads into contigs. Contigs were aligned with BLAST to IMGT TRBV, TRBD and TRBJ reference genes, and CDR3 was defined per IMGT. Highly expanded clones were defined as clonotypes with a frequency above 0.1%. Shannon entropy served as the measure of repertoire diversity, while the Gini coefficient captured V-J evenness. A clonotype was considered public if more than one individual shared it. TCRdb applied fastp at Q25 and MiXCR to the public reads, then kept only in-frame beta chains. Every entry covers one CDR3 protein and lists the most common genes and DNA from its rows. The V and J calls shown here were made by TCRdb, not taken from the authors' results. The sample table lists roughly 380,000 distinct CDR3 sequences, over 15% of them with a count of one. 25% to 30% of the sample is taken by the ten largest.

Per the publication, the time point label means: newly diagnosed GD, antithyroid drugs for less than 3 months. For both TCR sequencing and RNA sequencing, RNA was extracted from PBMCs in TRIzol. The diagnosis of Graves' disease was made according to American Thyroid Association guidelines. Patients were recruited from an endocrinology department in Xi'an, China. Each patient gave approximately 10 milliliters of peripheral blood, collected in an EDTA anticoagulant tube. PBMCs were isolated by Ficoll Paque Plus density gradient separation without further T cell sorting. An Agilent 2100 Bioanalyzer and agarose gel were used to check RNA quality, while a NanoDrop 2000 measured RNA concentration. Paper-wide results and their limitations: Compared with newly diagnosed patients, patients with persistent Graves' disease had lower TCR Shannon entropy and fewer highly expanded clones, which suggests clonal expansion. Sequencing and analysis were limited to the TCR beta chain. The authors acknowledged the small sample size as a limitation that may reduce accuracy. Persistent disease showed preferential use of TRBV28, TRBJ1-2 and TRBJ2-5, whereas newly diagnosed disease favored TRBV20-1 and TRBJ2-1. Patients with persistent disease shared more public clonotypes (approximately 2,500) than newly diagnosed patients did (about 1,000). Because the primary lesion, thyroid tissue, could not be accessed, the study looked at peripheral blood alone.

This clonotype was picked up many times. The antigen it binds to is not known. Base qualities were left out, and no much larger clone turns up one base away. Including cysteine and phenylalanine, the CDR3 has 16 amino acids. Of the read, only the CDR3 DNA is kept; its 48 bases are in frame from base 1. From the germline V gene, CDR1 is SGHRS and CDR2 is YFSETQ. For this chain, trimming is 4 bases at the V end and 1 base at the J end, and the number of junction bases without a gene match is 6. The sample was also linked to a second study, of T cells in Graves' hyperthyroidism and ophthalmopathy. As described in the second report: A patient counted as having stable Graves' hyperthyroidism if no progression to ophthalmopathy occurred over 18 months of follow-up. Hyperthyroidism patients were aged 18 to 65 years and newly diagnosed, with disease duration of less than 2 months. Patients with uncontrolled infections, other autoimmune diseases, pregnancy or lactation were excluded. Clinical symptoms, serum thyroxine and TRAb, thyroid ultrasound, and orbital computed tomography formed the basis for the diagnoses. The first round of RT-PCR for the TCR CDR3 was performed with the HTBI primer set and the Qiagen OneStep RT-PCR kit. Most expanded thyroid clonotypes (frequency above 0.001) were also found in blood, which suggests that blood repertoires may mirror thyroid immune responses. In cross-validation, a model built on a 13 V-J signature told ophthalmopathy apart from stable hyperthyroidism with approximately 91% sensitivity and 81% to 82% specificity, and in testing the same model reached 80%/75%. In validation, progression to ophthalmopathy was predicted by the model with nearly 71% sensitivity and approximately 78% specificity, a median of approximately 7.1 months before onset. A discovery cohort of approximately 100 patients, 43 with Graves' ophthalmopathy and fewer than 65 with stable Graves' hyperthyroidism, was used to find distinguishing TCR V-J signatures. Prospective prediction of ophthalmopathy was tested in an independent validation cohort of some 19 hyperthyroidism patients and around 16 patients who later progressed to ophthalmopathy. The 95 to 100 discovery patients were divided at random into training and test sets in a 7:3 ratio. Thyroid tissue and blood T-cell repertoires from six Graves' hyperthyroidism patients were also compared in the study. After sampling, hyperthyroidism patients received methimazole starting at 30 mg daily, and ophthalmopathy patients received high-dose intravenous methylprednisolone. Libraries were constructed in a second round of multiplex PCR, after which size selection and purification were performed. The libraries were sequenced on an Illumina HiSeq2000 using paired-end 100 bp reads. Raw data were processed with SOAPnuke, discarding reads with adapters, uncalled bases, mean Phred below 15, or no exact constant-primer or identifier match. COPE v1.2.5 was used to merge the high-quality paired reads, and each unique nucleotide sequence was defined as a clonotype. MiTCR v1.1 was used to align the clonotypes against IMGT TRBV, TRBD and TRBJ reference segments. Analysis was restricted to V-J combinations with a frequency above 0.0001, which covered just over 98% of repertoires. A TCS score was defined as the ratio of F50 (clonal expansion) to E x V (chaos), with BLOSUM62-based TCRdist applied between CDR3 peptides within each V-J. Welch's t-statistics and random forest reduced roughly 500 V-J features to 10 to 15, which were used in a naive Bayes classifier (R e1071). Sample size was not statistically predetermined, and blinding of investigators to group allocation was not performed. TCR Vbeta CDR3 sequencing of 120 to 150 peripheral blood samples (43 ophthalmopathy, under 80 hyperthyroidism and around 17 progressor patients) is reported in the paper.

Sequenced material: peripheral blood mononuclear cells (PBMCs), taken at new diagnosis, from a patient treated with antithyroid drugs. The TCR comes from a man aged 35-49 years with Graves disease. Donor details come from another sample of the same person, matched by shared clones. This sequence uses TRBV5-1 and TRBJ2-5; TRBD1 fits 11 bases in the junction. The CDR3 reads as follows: CASSPGTGGRQETQYF. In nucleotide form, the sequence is TGCGCCAGCAGCCCAGGGACAGGGGGACGCCAAGAGACCCAGTACTTC.